This T cell receptor (beta chain) was found in a study of T cells after yellow fever vaccination. Study in general: Low-cell-number fractions were prepared with SMART-Seq v4 Ultra Low Input.

The CDR3 is 13 amino acids. V lost 5 bases and J 5 bases, leaving 11 bases between the germline ends. Germline lookup yields CDR1 SGHTA and CDR2 FQGNSA. A universal primer site and UMIs were added as TCR cDNA was made by 5'RACE template switching. TCRdb used MiXCR to reprocess the 5' RACE reads, holding one entry per CDR3 protein. The data contain under 300,000 distinct CDR3 sequences, 13% of them seen just once; the ten biggest clones take up 0.5% to 0.6%. This clonotype was obtained from a man between 25 and 39 years old who received the YFV17D yellow fever vaccine. This chain links TRBV7-2 with TRBJ2-3; D is unclear. The specimen was CD4+ T cells sorted from PBMCs, collected 45 days after the yellow fever booster vaccination. The CDR3 sequence is CASSLVVEDTQYF. Written as DNA, the CDR3 is TGTGCCAGCAGCCTTGTCGTAGAAGATACGCAGTATTTT.